These 8 T cell receptor beta chains were all obtained from the same sample, sequenced in a study of blood T cell repertoires in COVID-19. Assay: immunoSEQ multiplex PCR; the TCRdb copy retains only in-frame clones and omits some. The sample shows 10,000 to 15,000 clones, roughly three quarters of them seen only once. The sequencing input was peripheral blood. These receptors all stem from a human donor in a cohort sampled during active COVID-19.

In its sample, this clone was seen a few times. V gene TRBV5-6 combines with J gene TRBJ2-2; weak D call: TRBD2 (5 bases). Germline CDR1 reads SGHDT; CDR2 reads YYEEEE. V was shortened by 4 bases and J by 5 bases, with 18 bases between the two germline ends. The CDR3 has 16 amino acids. In nucleotides, the CDR3 is TGTGCCAGCAGCCGAAAAAGAGGACTCAAAACCGGGGAGCTGTTTTTT. It codes for CASSRKRGLKTGELFF.

The rearrangement joins TRBV5-1 to TRBJ2-7, with D possibly TRBD2 on 5 matching bases. V lost 5 bases, J lost 4 bases, and 16 bases lay in between. Germline CDR1 SGHRS, CDR2 YFSETQ. This CDR3 comprises 14 residues. The CDR3 region has the DNA TGCGCCAGCAGGATTGGGAGACATGCATACGAGCAGTACTTC. The encoded protein is CASRIGRHAYEQYF.

The chain couples TRBV6-5 to TRBJ1-2; D might be TRBD1 (6 bases). The CDR3 is 14 amino acids. The germline V gene has CDR1 MNHEY and CDR2 SVGAGI. The germline V and J ends were trimmed by 0 bases and 4 bases, with 9 bases remaining between them. The CDR3 nucleotides are TGTGCCAGCAGTTACTCTATACAGGGCTATGGCTACACCTTC. Residues: CASSYSIQGYGYTF.

The chain carries TRBV5-1 and TRBJ1-2, with a tentative D call TRBD1 (5 bases). CDR3 length: 15 residues. Germline CDR1 and CDR2: SGHRS and YFSETQ. The V end was cut by 1 base, the J end by 6 bases, with 16 bases between. CDR3 nucleotides: TGCGCCAGCAGCTTGCCCTCCTCGGGGGGGGATGGCTACACCTTC. Residues: CASSLPSSGGDGYTF.

This clone is a singleton in its sample. V usage is TRBV24-1 and J usage is TRBJ2-3; D remains ambiguous. The V and J ends lost 5 bases and 2 bases respectively, with 4 bases between them. The CDR3 length is 12 residues. Germline V lookup: CDR1 KGHDR, CDR2 SFDVKD. This CDR3 reads CATSGHTDTQYF. CDR3 DNA: TGTGCCACCAGTGGACACACAGATACGCAGTATTTT.

This CDR3 reads CASSRQGGINEQFF. CDR3 coding DNA: TGTGCCAGCAGCCGACAGGGGGGTATTAATGAGCAGTTCTTC. The J gene is TRBJ2-1, the V gene TRBV11-3; TRBD1 agrees at 9 bases. The junction had 6 bases not matched to a gene; V was cut back by 5 bases and J by 7 bases. Per the germline V gene, CDR1 is SGHNT and CDR2 is YENEEA. The CDR3 length is 14 residues.

The V call is TRBV7-2, the J call TRBJ2-1; 7 bases match TRBD1. Germline assignment: CDR1 SGHTA and CDR2 FQGNSA. The CDR3 consists of 15 residues. V lost 4 bases to trimming and J lost 5 bases; unmatched junction nucleotides: 8. The DNA of the CDR3 is TGTGCCAGCAGCTCCCTCCCGACAGGGAACAATGAGCAGTTCTTC. It specifies CASSSLPTGNNEQFF.

This chain links TRBV2 with TRBJ2-5; D is possibly TRBD2 (6 bases). Germline CDR1 reads SNHLY; CDR2 reads FYNNEI. V was shortened by 5 bases and J by 5 bases, with 6 bases between the two germline ends. The CDR3 totals 11 residues. Here the CDR3 DNA reads TGTGCCAGCAGTCTAGCGGAGACCCAGTACTTC. It yields the protein CASSLAETQYF.